The 25 T cell receptor beta chains listed next were all sequenced from one sample in a study of cytomegalovirus exposure and HLA in healthy donors. Primers for the PCR totalled 60 Vbeta and 13 Jbeta. Sequencing was performed with immunoSEQ multiplex PCR; in TCRdb, only in-frame clones are kept and a portion is missing. The data contain about 160,000 clones, 60% to 85% of them singletons. The sample consisted of PBMCs. The source is a middle-aged man in good health and CMV-seropositive.

The rearrangement links TRBV18 to TRBJ2-3, with 10 bases lining up with TRBD2. In germline, CDR1 is KGHSH, CDR2 LQKENI. The CDR3 is 15 amino acids. V lost 4 bases, J lost 4 bases, and 5 bases stayed unmatched. The CDR3 DNA follows: TGTGCCAGCTCACTGGCTAGCGGGAGCCCAGATACGCAGTATTTT. This encodes CASSLASGSPDTQYF.

The rearrangement links TRBV9 to TRBJ2-3, with D possibly being TRBD1 (5 bases). The CDR3 is 15 amino acids. The germline CDR1 and CDR2 sequences are SGDLS and YYNGEE. Trimming shortened V by 1 base and J by 5 bases, and 14 bases separated the two germline ends. The CDR3 spells CASSVSQGWRDTQYF. In DNA, the CDR3 is TGTGCCAGCAGCGTATCCCAGGGCTGGAGAGATACGCAGTATTTT.

This rearrangement joins TRBV12-5 to TRBJ2-5, with D perhaps matching TRBD1 (7 bases). TRBJ2-7 matches the DNA end more closely, so the J call is doubtful. The germline V gene encodes CDR1 LGHNT and CDR2 FRNRAP. CDR3 size: 13 residues. The CDR3 here is CASGRDSSYEQYF. The CDR3 DNA reads as TGTGCTAGTGGGCGGGACAGCTCCTACGAGCAGTACTTC.

In nucleotides, the CDR3 is TGTGCCAGCTCACCACGGAGGGGACAGAACGAAAAACTGTTTTTT. Translated: CASSPRRGQNEKLFF. V is TRBV18 and J is TRBJ1-4; the match to TRBD1 covers 7 bases. The CDR3 runs 15 residues. Germline CDR1 and CDR2: KGHSH and LQKENI. With 1 base clipped from V and 8 bases from J, the junction kept 7 bases outside the gene matches.

The J gene is TRBJ2-7, the V gene TRBV29-1; 8 bases agree with TRBD1. The CDR3 consists of 13 residues. Germline V gives CDR1 SQVTM, CDR2 ANQGSEA. J lost 3 bases, V lost 7 bases, and 8 bases had no gene match. The CDR3 region is CSAGQGLLYEQYF. CDR3 DNA sequence: TGCAGCGCCGGACAGGGCCTTCTCTACGAGCAGTACTTC.

V gene TRBV4-3 combines with J gene TRBJ1-1; D uncertain. The length of the CDR3 is 13 residues. Germline V CDR1 and CDR2: LGHNA, YSLEER. V was cut by 3 bases and J by 2 bases, with 7 bases left in between. CDR3 coding DNA: TGCGCCAGCAGCCATGGCGGAAACACTGAAGCTTTCTTT. This codes for CASSHGGNTEAFF.

The CDR3 DNA reads as TGTGCCAGCAGCTTAGACCCCGGGACTAGTCGTTACGAGCAGTACTTC. It specifies CASSLDPGTSRYEQYF. The V and J genes are TRBV7-2 and TRBJ2-7; 8 bases fit TRBD2. The CDR3 runs 16 residues. J gave up 4 bases and V 1 base, and 9 bases lay outside the gene matches. From germline, CDR1 is SGHTA and CDR2 FQGNSA.

This clone was seen a single time. The gene calls are TRBV28 and TRBJ1-2, with D perhaps TRBD1 (6 bases). This CDR3 has 13 residues. V lost 6 bases to trimming and J lost 4 bases, with 12 bases between them. Germline CDR1 reads MDHEN; CDR2 reads SYDVKM. DNA of the CDR3: TGTGCCAGCAGAGAAACAGGGACCTATGGCTACACCTTC. It encodes CASRETGTYGYTF.

This chain links TRBV5-1 with TRBJ2-1; TRBD2 aligns across 14 bases. Trimming cost V 5 bases and J 8 bases; bases outside gene matches: 3. The CDR3 has 14 residues. Per germline, CDR1 SGHRS and CDR2 YFSETQ. The DNA for the CDR3 is TGCGCCAGCAGGGGACTAGCGGGAGTAGATGAGCAGTTCTTC. Translating it yields CASRGLAGVDEQFF. Together with reference TRBV5-1 and TRBJ2-1, the CDR3 gives the full variable domain: KAGVTQTPRYLIKTRGQQVTLSCSPISGHRSVSWYQQTPGQGLQFLFEYFSETQRNKGNFPGRFSGRQFSNSRSEMNVSTLELGDSALYLCASRGLAGVDEQFFGPGTRLTVL.

This clone is a singleton in its sample. The rearrangement links TRBV9 to TRBJ2-1; possible D gene TRBD1, 6 bases. With 3 bases removed from V and 8 bases from J, the gap between germline ends came to 21 bases. The germline CDR1 and CDR2 sequences are SGDLS and YYNGEE. The CDR3 is 16 amino acids. This chain's CDR3 is CASSAGTLITGDEQFF. The CDR3 DNA reads TGTGCCAGCAGCGCTGGGACACTCATTACAGGCGATGAGCAGTTCTTC.

V and J are TRBV15 and TRBJ2-5; a weak D match, TRBD2 (5 bases). V was cut by 1 base and J by 0 bases, with 24 bases left in between. This CDR3 has 20 amino acids. Germline values: CDR1 LNHNV, CDR2 YYDKDF (reference sequence). CDR3 residues: CATSRGLGNPVNLYQETQYF. The CDR3 bases are TGTGCCACCAGCAGAGGGCTCGGGAATCCAGTAAACCTGTACCAAGAGACCCAGTACTTC.

This chain uses TRBV29-1 with TRBJ2-3, with 8 bases fitting TRBD2. With 3 bases clipped from V and 0 bases from J, the junction kept 11 bases outside the gene matches. The germline V gene has CDR1 SQVTM and CDR2 ANQGSEA. CDR3 size: 17 residues. The CDR3 loop reads CSVDHYPSGPSTDTQYF. Written as DNA, the CDR3 is TGCAGCGTTGACCATTACCCTAGCGGGCCTAGCACAGATACGCAGTATTTT.

This clone was recorded only once. The chain links TRBV5-4 to TRBJ2-1; 9 bases match TRBD2. Germline trimming cut 1 base from V and 5 bases from J; bases unmatched to any gene: 4. This CDR3 contains 15 residues. Germline CDR1 and CDR2: SGHNT and YYREEE (reference sequence). In DNA form, the CDR3 reads TGTGCCAGCAGCTTGTCTAGCGGGAACCACAATGAGCAGTTCTTC. Translation gives CASSLSSGNHNEQFF.

This clone was recorded once. The chain carries TRBV5-4 and TRBJ2-5, with 13 nucleotides matching TRBD2. With 4 bases clipped from V and 5 bases from J, the junction kept 11 bases outside the gene matches. The CDR3 runs 17 residues. The germline CDR1 and CDR2 sequences are SGHNT and YYREEE (reference sequence). The CDR3 coding sequence is TGTGCCAGCAGCACCGGGACTAGCGGGACCCGTTGGGAGACCCAGTACTTC. Translating gives CASSTGTSGTRWETQYF.

This chain joins TRBV28 and TRBJ1-3; tentative D call: TRBD1 (6 bases). Deletions cut 5 bases from V and 0 bases from J, with 14 bases between. This CDR3 has 16 residues. Germline lookup yields CDR1 MDHEN and CDR2 SYDVKM. CDR3 residues: CASSLGQSSSGNTIYF. In nucleotides, the CDR3 is TGTGCCAGCAGTCTCGGACAGTCAAGCTCTGGAAACACCATATATTTT. Together with reference TRBV28 and TRBJ1-3, the CDR3 gives the full variable domain: DVKVTQSSRYLVKRTGEKVFLECVQDMDHENMFWYRQDPGLGLRLIYFSYDVKMKEKGDIPEGYSVSREKKERFSLILESASTNQTSMYLCASSLGQSSSGNTIYFGEGSWLTVV.

The rearrangement joins TRBV27 to TRBJ1-5; D is unclear. The length of the CDR3 is 17 residues. Trimming left V 5 bases short and J 5 bases short, with 22 bases between. The germline gives CDR1 MNHEY, CDR2 SMNVEV (reference sequence). CDR3 region: CASSKSGIWSADQPQHF. The CDR3 DNA sequence: TGTGCCAGCAGTAAATCAGGAATATGGTCGGCAGATCAGCCCCAGCATTTT.

This clone was seen a few times. CDR3 sequence (DNA): TGTGCCAGCAGCTTGGGGCCCTCCCCCCGAGAGACCCAGTACTTC. This gives the protein CASSLGPSPRETQYF. The rearrangement links TRBV5-5 to TRBJ2-5, with D unclear. The CDR3 extends over 15 amino acids. The V end lost 0 bases, the J end lost 4 bases, and 13 bases lay between the germline ends. Germline lookup yields CDR1 SGHKS and CDR2 YYEKEE (reference sequence).

J is TRBJ1-1 and V is TRBV5-1; no firm D call. Germline V CDR1 and CDR2: SGHRS, YFSETQ. The V end was cut by 0 bases, the J end by 6 bases, with 18 bases between. The CDR3 consists of 16 residues. The CDR3 region is CASSLGLRPQVAEAFF. The CDR3 DNA is TGCGCCAGCAGCTTGGGCCTACGACCGCAGGTGGCTGAAGCTTTCTTT.

The chain is built from TRBV5-1 and TRBJ1-1; D is unclear. Germline values: CDR1 SGHRS, CDR2 YFSETQ. The CDR3 runs 13 residues. Trimming stripped 4 bases from V and 0 bases from J, with 7 bases between. This CDR3 is CASSGRVNTEAFF. CDR3 DNA sequence: TGCGCCAGCAGCGGGAGGGTGAACACTGAAGCTTTCTTT.

The chain couples TRBV28 to TRBJ2-1; 9 bases line up with TRBD2. The V and J ends lost 3 bases and 9 bases, in that order; junction bases with no gene match: 9. CDR1 is MDHEN and CDR2 is SYDVKM in the germline V gene. This CDR3 has 15 residues. This chain's CDR3 is CASSFMAGGRGEQFF. CDR3 DNA: TGTGCCAGCAGTTTTATGGCGGGAGGGCGTGGTGAGCAGTTCTTC.

The V and J genes are TRBV5-4 and TRBJ1-1; D perhaps matches TRBD1 (6 bases). Deletions cut 5 bases from V and 4 bases from J, with 12 bases between. This CDR3 has 13 amino acids. Looked up from germline, CDR1 is SGHNT and CDR2 is YYREEE (reference sequence). CDR3 sequence: CASRRGGVTEAFF. In nucleotides, the CDR3 is TGTGCCAGCAGGAGAGGGGGTGTCACTGAAGCTTTCTTT.

This chain connects TRBV27 to TRBJ1-3, with D unclear. V was clipped by 5 bases and J by 7 bases, with 21 bases between them. The length of the CDR3 is 16 residues. Germline CDR1 is MNHEY and CDR2 is SMNVEV (reference sequence). The CDR3 is CASSRFGSAGSNTIYF. The CDR3 coding sequence is TGTGCCAGCAGTCGTTTTGGTTCCGCAGGATCGAACACCATATATTTT.

This clone came up once. The CDR3 spells CASSLALAGAGEAFF. In DNA form, the CDR3 reads TGTGCCAGCAGCTTAGCGTTGGCAGGGGCCGGAGAAGCTTTCTTT. The gene calls are TRBV11-2 and TRBJ1-1, with a weak D call TRBD1 (6 bases). The CDR3 has 15 amino acids. V lost 1 base, J lost 8 bases, and 17 bases lay in between. Germline V CDR1 and CDR2: SGHAT, FQNNGV.

The rearrangement joins TRBV5-1 to TRBJ2-7; 10 positions match TRBD2. The CDR3 runs 15 residues. V lost 4 bases, J lost 4 bases, and 8 bases stayed unmatched. In germline, CDR1 is SGHRS, CDR2 YFSETQ. CDR3 amino acids: CASSGQTSGFYEQYF. As DNA, the CDR3 is TGCGCCAGCAGCGGCCAGACTAGCGGGTTTTACGAGCAGTACTTC.

This chain joins TRBV12-5 and TRBJ2-1, with D maybe TRBD2 (7 bases). CDR1 and CDR2 from the germline V gene are LGHNT and FRNRAP. The CDR3 contains 18 residues. V was clipped by 0 bases and J by 8 bases, with 23 bases between them. The CDR3, as DNA: TGTGCTAGTGGTTTGGTACAAGGGGGGGAGGGCCACGGAGATGAGCAGTTCTTC. Its protein product is CASGLVQGGEGHGDEQFF.